A single sample is the source of the 4 T cell receptor beta chains below, sequenced in a study of cytomegalovirus exposure and HLA in healthy donors (dated by TCRdb to the late 2010s). Receptors were amplified or captured by the immunoSEQ multiplex PCR assay. For the multiplex PCR, a mixture combining 60 forward primers for TCR Vbeta segments and 13 reverse primers for TCR Jbeta segments was used. The table comes from immuneACCESS by way of TCRdb, which keeps in-frame sequences with V and J called. Part of the clones is missing from these tables; in studies checked, under half for an unresolved V gene and the rest for unknown reasons. The sample includes 90,000 to 150,000 clones, with about 79% observed a single time. Approximately 1.9% of the sample rests with the top ten. The sequenced sample was PBMCs. These receptors were obtained from a human donor in good health.

This clone has only a few counts. The chain joins TRBV6-6 to TRBJ2-2; D possibly corresponds to TRBD1 (5 bases). Germline CDR1 and CDR2: MNHNY and SVGAGI (reference sequence). Trimming left V 0 bases short and J 5 bases short, with 7 bases between. The CDR3 consists of 14 residues. The CDR3 DNA is TGTGCCAGCAGTTACTCGGACATGACCGGGGAGCTGTTTTTT. Translation: CASSYSDMTGELFF.

This clone was seen a few times. The chain recombines TRBV6-6 with TRBJ2-7; TRBD1 matches at 9 bases. V dropped 6 bases and J dropped 2; count of bases not matched to a gene: 8. Germline V lookup: CDR1 MNHNY, CDR2 SVGAGI (reference sequence). This CDR3 is 15 amino acids long. In nucleotides, the CDR3 is TGTGCCAGCAGAGCTTCCGGGACAGGGCCCTACGAGCAGTACTTC. Translating it yields CASRASGTGPYEQYF.

V and J are TRBV9 and TRBJ2-5; TRBD1 matches 7 bases. The CDR3 has 14 amino acids. Germline assignment: CDR1 SGDLS and CDR2 YYNGEE. V lost 0 bases to trimming and J lost 4 bases; unmatched junction nucleotides: 3. This CDR3 is CASSVEAGGETQYF. The CDR3 DNA sequence: TGTGCCAGCAGCGTAGAGGCAGGGGGAGAGACCCAGTACTTC.

The chain combines TRBV5-4 with TRBJ2-7; tentatively, D is TRBD1 (7 bases). Trimming took 4 bases from V and 1 from J, leaving 15 bases between them. Per the germline V gene, CDR1 is SGHNT and CDR2 is YYREEE (reference sequence). The CDR3 has 15 amino acids. CDR3 in amino acids: CASSQGGPKSYEQYF. The CDR3 DNA reads as TGTGCCAGCAGCCAGGGGGGCCCGAAGTCCTACGAGCAGTACTTC.